The 5 T cell receptor beta chains below come from one sample, sequenced in a study of OX40 agonist ivuxolimab in advanced cancers. Clones were read by immunoSEQ multiplex PCR, and TCRdb kept only the in-frame ones, dropping some. The sample holds under 20,000 clones; around 87% are singletons and the top ten take roughly a third. Material: CD4+ or CD8+ T cells sorted from blood, obtained in a trial of the OX40 agonist ivuxolimab. These receptors were taken from an adult with an advanced solid tumor such as melanoma, head and neck, liver or kidney cancer.

The V gene is TRBV28, the J gene TRBJ2-3; D assignment may be TRBD1 or TRBD2 (5 bases each). CDR1 MDHEN and CDR2 SYDVKM come from the germline V gene. There are 15 residues in the CDR3. The V gene lost 5 bases and the J gene lost 2 bases, with 14 bases spanning the gap. The CDR3 region is CASSALRDDTDTQYF. CDR3 in DNA: TGTGCCAGCAGTGCGCTCCGGGACGACACAGATACGCAGTATTTT. The variable domain in full, completed from reference TRBV28 and TRBJ2-3, reads DVKVTQSSRYLVKRTGEKVFLECVQDMDHENMFWYRQDPGLGLRLIYFSYDVKMKEKGDIPEGYSVSREKKERFSLILESASTNQTSMYLCASSALRDDTDTQYFGPGTRLTVL.

This chain joins TRBV2 and TRBJ1-1; no firm D call. With 3 bases removed from V and 3 bases from J, the gap between germline ends came to 5 bases. Per the germline V gene, CDR1 is SNHLY and CDR2 is FYNNEI. The CDR3 covers 12 residues. Written as DNA, the CDR3 is TGTGCCAGCAGTGATAGCCACACTGAAGCTTTCTTT. Translated: CASSDSHTEAFF.

This clone turned up a few times. The V call is TRBV5-6, the J call TRBJ2-7; D is unresolved. The V gene lost 2 bases and the J gene lost 5 bases, with 8 bases spanning the gap. The germline V gene encodes CDR1 SGHDT and CDR2 YYEEEE. The CDR3 spans 12 residues. CDR3 sequence: CASSFRSHEQYF. In DNA, the CDR3 is TGTGCCAGCAGCTTTAGGTCCCACGAGCAGTACTTC.

This chain uses TRBV27 with TRBJ1-5; 8 bases are shared with TRBD1. Germline-derived CDR1 and CDR2 are MNHEY and SMNVEV (reference sequence). The ends lost 8 bases at V and 1 base at J; junction bases unmatched: 4. The CDR3 length is 14 residues. The CDR3 region is CASSRTGSNQPQHF. In DNA, the CDR3 is TGTGCCAGCTCCCGGACAGGGAGCAATCAGCCCCAGCATTTT.

CDR3 nucleotides: TGTGCCAGCAGTTACACTAGCGGGCCCGGTTCTAATGAGCAGTTCTTC. Protein sequence: CASSYTSGPGSNEQFF. This chain links TRBV6-5 with TRBJ2-1; 9 bases are shared with TRBD2. The CDR3 runs 16 residues. Germline V gives CDR1 MNHEY, CDR2 SVGAGI. V was clipped by 2 bases and J by 7 bases; unmatched bases: 9.